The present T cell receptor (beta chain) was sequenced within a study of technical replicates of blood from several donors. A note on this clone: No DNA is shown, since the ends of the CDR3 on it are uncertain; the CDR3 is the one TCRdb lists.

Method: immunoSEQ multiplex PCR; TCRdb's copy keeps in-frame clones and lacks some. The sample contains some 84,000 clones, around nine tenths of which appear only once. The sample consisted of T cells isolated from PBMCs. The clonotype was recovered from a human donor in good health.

The CDR3 region is CASSSTSVGNTIYF. The chain is built from TRBV11-2 and TRBJ1-3. Germline assignment: CDR1 SGHAT and CDR2 FQNNGV. The CDR3 length is 14 residues, termini included.